One sample yielded the 6 T cell receptor beta chains listed below, sequenced in a study of siplizumab effects on memory and regulatory T cells. Assay used: immunoSEQ multiplex PCR; TCRdb lists only in-frame clones, some missing. The sample carries roughly 120,000 clones, roughly 92% recorded once. Sequencing input: CD4+ T cells sorted from blood. The receptor source for this set is a human donor in good health.

J is TRBJ2-7 and V is TRBV7-8; 10 bases fit TRBD2. V shed 8 bases, J shed 3 bases, and the junction held 7 bases outside the gene matches. The CDR3 is 14 residues long. Germline V gives CDR1 SGHVS, CDR2 FQNEAQ. For the CDR3, the DNA is TGTGCCAGCGGGGGGCTAGCGGGAGTCTACGAGCAGTACTTC. Protein: CASGGLAGVYEQYF.

The rearrangement uses TRBV6-1 and TRBJ1-1; no firm D call. Germline CDR1 is MNHNS and CDR2 is SASEGT. Between the trimmed V and J ends, which lost 6 bases and 11 bases, there was a span of 13 bases. The CDR3 has 11 amino acids. The CDR3 DNA reads TGTGCCAGCAGGGACTCCTACCGGGCTTTCTTT. Translation gives CASRDSYRAFF.

The chain uses TRBV10-3 and TRBJ1-1; no clear D. Trimming removed 10 bases at V and 3 bases at J, with 18 bases between. The length of the CDR3 is 14 residues. Germline CDR1 ENHRY, CDR2 SYGVKD. In nucleotides, the CDR3 is TGTGCCACCGAACCGGGGAGTGGGGACACTGAAGCTTTCTTT. This codes for CATEPGSGDTEAFF.

The chain carries TRBV5-4 and TRBJ2-1; D might be TRBD2 (6 bases). Germline CDR1 SGHNT, CDR2 YYREEE (reference sequence). V was pared by 1 base and J by 5 bases, with 13 bases between. This CDR3 is 15 amino acids long. The CDR3 region is CASSLPQRAHNEQFF. CDR3 DNA: TGTGCCAGCAGCTTGCCCCAGCGGGCTCACAATGAGCAGTTCTTC.

The rearrangement uses TRBV29-1 and TRBJ1-5; possible D gene TRBD1, 5 bases. Deletions cut 5 bases from V and 2 bases from J, with 16 bases between. Germline values: CDR1 SQVTM, CDR2 ANQGSEA. CDR3 length: 15 amino acids. The CDR3, as DNA: TGCAGCGTTCGAGACAGCCCCCGGGGCAATCAGCCCCAGCATTTT. Protein: CSVRDSPRGNQPQHF.

The chain employs TRBV5-1 and TRBJ1-4; D call uncertain. The CDR3 runs to 14 residues. Trimming pared 4 bases from V and 4 bases from J, leaving 11 bases between. Germline V gene sequence: CDR1 SGHRS, CDR2 YFSETQ. In DNA, the CDR3 is TGCGCCAGCAGCCCGGACGGGATTAATGAAAAACTGTTTTTT. Protein: CASSPDGINEKLFF.